This TCR beta chain was sequenced for a study of T cell responses to AZD1222 COVID-19 vaccine. General study results and limits: Donor demographics were predominantly white British with a female majority; clonal diversity may be underestimated.

Clones were sequenced by immunoSEQ multiplex PCR, and TCRdb holds only the in-frame ones, with some missing. The sample contains 75,000 to 85,000 clones, more than 60% of which appear only once. A remark on this clone: Its antigen is not identified.

Sequences were derived from peripheral blood, sampled 28 days after the second dose of the MenACWY control vaccine. This receptor was identified in an adult who received the MenACWY meningococcal vaccine as a control.

The CDR3 DNA sequence: TGTGCCAGCAGCCTCGCCCCCAACAATCAGCCCCAGCATTTT. This translates into CASSLAPNNQPQHF. The rearrangement uses TRBV11-2 and TRBJ1-5; no reliable D call. CDR3 length: 14 amino acids. V gave up 5 bases and J gave up 3 bases, with 11 bases separating them. Germline V gene sequence: CDR1 SGHAT, CDR2 FQNNGV.